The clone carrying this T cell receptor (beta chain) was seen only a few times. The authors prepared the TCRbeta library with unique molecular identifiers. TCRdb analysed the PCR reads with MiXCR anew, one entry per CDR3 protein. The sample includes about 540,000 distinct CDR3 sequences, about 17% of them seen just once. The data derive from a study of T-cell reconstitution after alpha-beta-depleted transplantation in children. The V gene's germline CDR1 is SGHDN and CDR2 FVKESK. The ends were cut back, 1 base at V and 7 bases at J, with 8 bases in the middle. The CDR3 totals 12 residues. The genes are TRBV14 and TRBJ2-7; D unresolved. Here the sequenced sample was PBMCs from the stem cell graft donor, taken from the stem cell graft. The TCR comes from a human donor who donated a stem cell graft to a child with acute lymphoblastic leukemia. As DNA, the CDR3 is TGTGCCAGCAGCCAAGGGGGTTTAGAGCAGTACTTC. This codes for CASSQGGLEQYF. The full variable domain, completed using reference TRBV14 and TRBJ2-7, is EAGVTQFPSHSVIEKGQTVTLRCDPISGHDNLYWYRRVMGKEIKFLLHFVKESKQDESGMPNNRFLAERTGGTYSTLKVQPAELEDSGVYFCASSQGGLEQYFGPGTRLTVT.